One and the same sample provided the 32 T cell receptor beta chains below, sequenced in a study of T cell responses to AZD1222 COVID-19 vaccine. The repertoire was sequenced with immunoSEQ multiplex PCR; TCRdb's copy has only in-frame clones and lacks some. The table lists 150,000 to 160,000 clones, over 70% of them singletons. Sequencing used peripheral blood, obtained 28 days after the second AZD1222 dose. These receptors all stem from an adult who received the AZD1222 COVID-19 vaccine.

This chain links TRBV6-4 with TRBJ2-1; 9 nucleotides match TRBD2. The junction had 3 bases not matched to a gene; V was cut back by 0 bases and J by 6 bases. The CDR3 is 15 residues long. Germline CDR1 reads MRHNA; CDR2 reads SNTAGT. The chain's CDR3 is CASSDSAGGFNEQFF. The CDR3, as DNA: TGTGCCAGCAGTGACTCTGCGGGAGGGTTCAATGAGCAGTTCTTC.

The gene calls are TRBV5-6 and TRBJ1-6; 9 nucleotides agree with TRBD1. Germline CDR1 SGHDT, CDR2 YYEEEE. V lost 4 bases to trimming and J lost 7 bases; unmatched junction nucleotides: 3. CDR3 size: 14 residues. The CDR3 protein is CASSTDRGNSPLHF. The CDR3 DNA reads TGTGCCAGCAGCACGGACAGGGGAAATTCACCCCTCCACTTT.

The rearrangement links TRBV24-1 to TRBJ2-1; 13 bases are a match to TRBD2. Germline V gives CDR1 KGHDR, CDR2 SFDVKD. The V segment lost 3 bases and the J segment 9 bases; nucleotides outside the gene matches: 7. The CDR3 totals 16 residues. The CDR3 DNA reads as TGTGCCACCAGTGATCCTGGACTAGCGGGAGATGCTGAGCAGTTCTTC. Translated: CATSDPGLAGDAEQFF.

This chain links TRBV7-6 with TRBJ2-1, with 9 bases identical to TRBD2. The CDR3 has 17 amino acids. Per germline, CDR1 SGHVS and CDR2 FNYEAQ. The ends lost 3 bases at V and 0 bases at J; junction bases unmatched: 6. As DNA, the CDR3 is TGTGCCAGCAGCTTTTCTAGCGGGGCAAACTCCTACAATGAGCAGTTCTTC. Translated: CASSFSSGANSYNEQFF.

This chain links TRBV5-6 with TRBJ1-6, with 8 bases matching TRBD1. V trimming: 4 bases; J trimming: 9 bases; junction bases outside the gene matches: 6. The length of the CDR3 is 14 residues. Germline lookup yields CDR1 SGHDT and CDR2 YYEEEE. The CDR3 nucleotides are TGTGCCAGCAGCCAGCGGACAGGGCTTTCACCCCTCCACTTT. Amino acids: CASSQRTGLSPLHF.

The chain employs TRBV19 and TRBJ1-1; D is uncertain. The V end was cut by 7 bases, the J end by 0 bases, with 9 bases between. Germline V lookup: CDR1 LNHDA, CDR2 SQIVND (reference sequence). The CDR3 has 13 amino acids. This CDR3 is CASMGSMNTEAFF. The CDR3 DNA follows: TGTGCCAGTATGGGGAGTATGAACACTGAAGCTTTCTTT.

The chain employs TRBV10-3 and TRBJ2-5; D is ambiguous. Germline V gene sequence: CDR1 ENHRY, CDR2 SYGVKD. The CDR3 extends over 11 amino acids. CDR3 nucleotide sequence: TGTGGGTCCCGGCCACTGGAGACCCAGTACTTC. Translation gives CGSRPLETQYF.

The chain is built from TRBV6-5 and TRBJ2-7; perhaps TRBD1 as D (5 bases). This CDR3 is built from 16 residues. Per the germline V gene, CDR1 is MNHEY and CDR2 is SVGAGI. Trimming removed 4 bases at V and 1 base at J, with 17 bases between. CDR3 sequence: CASSSRAGSLSYEQYF. The CDR3 DNA reads TGTGCCAGCAGTTCACGGGCAGGGTCCCTTTCCTACGAGCAGTACTTC.

This sequence joins TRBV24-1 and TRBJ2-1, with TRBD2 matching 14 bases. CDR1 is KGHDR and CDR2 is SFDVKD in the germline V gene. The CDR3 is 18 residues long. With V trimmed by 2 bases and J by 7 bases, 9 bases remained unmatched. The chain's CDR3 is CATSDYSGTSGRGNEQFF. The CDR3 DNA sequence: TGTGCCACCAGTGATTATTCAGGGACTAGCGGGAGAGGAAATGAGCAGTTCTTC.

V and J are TRBV6-2 or TRBV6-3 and TRBJ2-7; D not certain. The CDR3 consists of 14 residues. V gave up 0 bases and J gave up 6 bases, with 12 bases separating them. Germline V gene data show CDR1 as MNHEY and CDR2 as SVGEGT. CDR3 sequence: CASSYSNSGPEQYF. The CDR3 DNA reads TGTGCCAGCAGTTACTCGAATTCCGGGCCCGAGCAGTACTTC.

The chain joins TRBV18 to TRBJ2-1; D tentatively reads TRBD1 or TRBD2 (5 bases each). Between the trimmed V and J ends, which lost 2 bases and 7 bases, there was a span of 12 bases. The CDR3 spans 14 residues. Germline V lookup: CDR1 KGHSH, CDR2 LQKENI. The CDR3 loop reads CASSPESRGNEQFF. The CDR3 bases are TGTGCCAGCTCACCAGAATCGAGGGGTAATGAGCAGTTCTTC.

The J gene is TRBJ1-5, the V gene TRBV7-9; D gene unclear. The CDR3 is 14 residues long. Trimming took off 0 bases at V and 4 bases at J, with 7 bases between the two ends. Germline V lookup: CDR1 SEHNR, CDR2 FQNEAQ (reference sequence). CDR3 sequence (DNA): TGTGCCAGCAGCTTAGCGGGTTCAAATCAGCCCCAGCATTTT. It encodes CASSLAGSNQPQHF.

The rearrangement joins TRBV6-5 to TRBJ2-1; 9 nucleotides line up with TRBD1. This CDR3 has 14 residues. In germline, CDR1 is MNHEY, CDR2 SVGAGI. Trimming at V came to 6 bases and at J to 3 bases, leaving 3 bases not matched to a gene. CDR3 in DNA: TGTGCCAGCAGAAACAGGGGGCTCTACAATGAGCAGTTCTTC. Translation gives CASRNRGLYNEQFF.

The chain is built from TRBV27 and TRBJ1-1, with D possibly TRBD1 on 6 matching bases. The V gene lost 7 bases and the J gene lost 6 bases, with 18 bases spanning the gap. Germline V lookup: CDR1 MNHEY, CDR2 SMNVEV (reference sequence). This CDR3 comprises 14 residues. The CDR3 region has the DNA TGTGCCAGCAACCCGACAGGAAGGGCATCTGAAGCTTTCTTT. It encodes CASNPTGRASEAFF.

The chain couples TRBV9 to TRBJ2-1; maybe TRBD2 (6 bases). The CDR3 covers 15 residues. Germline CDR1 SGDLS, CDR2 YYNGEE. V was trimmed by 0 bases and J by 8 bases, leaving 15 bases between them. Here the CDR3 reads CASSVGGREFDEQFF. CDR3 nucleotides: TGTGCCAGCAGCGTAGGGGGTCGGGAGTTCGATGAGCAGTTCTTC.

The V and J genes are TRBV4-1 and TRBJ2-2; 9 nucleotides align to TRBD1. The V gene's germline CDR1 is MGHRA and CDR2 YSYEKL. The CDR3 consists of 14 residues. V was pared by 6 bases and J by 3 bases, with 2 bases of the junction left unmatched. The CDR3 loop is CASRRDRDTGELFF. In nucleotides, the CDR3 is TGCGCCAGCAGGAGGGACAGGGACACCGGGGAGCTGTTTTTT.

The chain couples TRBV2 to TRBJ2-3, with D possibly matching TRBD1 (6 bases). Germline V gene sequence: CDR1 SNHLY, CDR2 FYNNEI. Between the trimmed V and J ends, which lost 6 bases and 9 bases, there was a span of 16 bases. This CDR3 spans 13 amino acids. The CDR3 spells CASRGTSAGTQYF. As DNA, the CDR3 is TGTGCCAGCAGAGGGACAAGCGCAGGGACGCAGTATTTT.

The J gene is TRBJ2-7, the V gene TRBV6-5, with 13 nucleotides matching TRBD2. CDR3 length equals 14 residues. The germline V gene has CDR1 MNHEY and CDR2 SVGAGI. The J segment lost 9 bases and the V segment lost 5 bases, leaving 7 bases of the junction unmatched. The CDR3 coding sequence is TGTGCCAGCAGTCGGACTAGCGGGAGAGTGGGGCAGTACTTC. The encoded protein is CASSRTSGRVGQYF.

This clone appeared once. This chain uses TRBV5-1 with TRBJ2-3, with a tentative D call TRBD2 (5 bases). Trimming pared 4 bases from V and 4 bases from J, leaving 16 bases between. CDR1 is SGHRS, CDR2 YFSETQ, per germline. The CDR3 runs to 15 residues. This chain's CDR3 is CASSLGRGLADTQYF. DNA for the CDR3: TGCGCCAGCAGCCTGGGTCGGGGTCTCGCAGATACGCAGTATTTT.

V gene TRBV24-1 combines with J gene TRBJ1-1; 7 nucleotides align to TRBD1. The germline V gene has CDR1 KGHDR and CDR2 SFDVKD. With V trimmed by 8 bases and J by 1 base, 6 bases remained unmatched. The CDR3 runs to 14 residues. The CDR3: CATKATGENTEAFF. In DNA, the CDR3 is TGTGCCACCAAAGCCACAGGGGAGAACACTGAAGCTTTCTTT.

The chain is built from TRBV6-5 and TRBJ2-6; D might be TRBD1 (5 bases). The CDR3 sequence is 15 residues long. Germline CDR1 reads MNHEY; CDR2 reads SVGAGI. V lost 7 bases, J lost 0 bases, and 10 bases lay in between. In DNA, the CDR3 is TGTGCCAGCACCTCAGGGAACTCTGGGGCCAACGTCCTGACTTTC. Residues: CASTSGNSGANVLTF.

This chain uses TRBV7-2 with TRBJ1-1; no firm D call. This CDR3 has 12 amino acids. CDR1 is SGHTA and CDR2 is FQGNSA in the germline V gene. The germline V and J ends were trimmed by 6 bases and 1 base, with 6 bases remaining between them. The CDR3 DNA reads TGTGCCAGCAGTGTTGGGAACACTGAAGCTTTCTTT. Translated: CASSVGNTEAFF.

V gene TRBV24-1 combines with J gene TRBJ1-1; D not certain. The V and J ends lost 3 bases and 5 bases respectively, with 6 bases between them. Germline loops: CDR1 KGHDR, CDR2 SFDVKD. There are 12 residues in the CDR3. CDR3 sequence: CATSDPNTEAFF. The CDR3 DNA reads TGTGCCACCAGTGATCCTAATACTGAAGCTTTCTTT.

The chain carries TRBV28 and TRBJ1-5; a weak D match, TRBD1 (5 bases). CDR3 length equals 15 residues. V gave up 3 bases and J gave up 0 bases, with 9 bases separating them. Per germline, CDR1 MDHEN and CDR2 SYDVKM. The CDR3 is CASSFSGLSNQPQHF. In DNA, the CDR3 is TGTGCCAGCAGTTTTTCGGGGCTTAGCAATCAGCCCCAGCATTTT.

The chain joins TRBV6-5 to TRBJ2-2; D remains ambiguous. Looked up from germline, CDR1 is MNHEY and CDR2 is SVGAGI. The CDR3 runs 15 residues. V was shortened by 6 bases and J by 0 bases, with 11 bases between the two germline ends. The CDR3 protein is CASSFGRSNTGELFF. CDR3 nucleotide sequence: TGTGCCAGCAGCTTCGGACGGTCGAACACCGGGGAGCTGTTTTTT.

V is TRBV5-1 and J is TRBJ1-4; D is unresolved. CDR3 length equals 14 residues. The ends were cut back, 2 bases at V and 7 bases at J, with 12 bases in the middle. Per the germline V gene, CDR1 is SGHRS and CDR2 is YFSETQ. Written as DNA, the CDR3 is TGCGCCAGCAGCTTATCTGGGTCCCGTGAAAAACTGTTTTTT. It codes for CASSLSGSREKLFF.

This clone was seen once. This chain joins TRBV29-1 and TRBJ2-5; D is unclear. Germline V lookup: CDR1 SQVTM, CDR2 ANQGSEA. The CDR3 spans 12 residues. V gave up 4 bases and J gave up 4 bases, with 10 bases separating them. The CDR3 loop reads CSVVAVGETQYF. As DNA, the CDR3 is TGCAGCGTTGTTGCTGTGGGAGAGACCCAGTACTTC. The full variable domain, its missing parts supplied by reference TRBV29-1 and TRBJ2-5, is SAVISQKPSRDICQRGTSLTIQCQVDSQVTMMFWYRQQPGQSLTLIATANQGSEATYESGFVIDKFPISRPNLTFSTLTVSNMSPEDSSIYLCSVVAVGETQYFGPGTRLLVL.

The J gene is TRBJ1-2, the V gene TRBV28; the D gene is possibly TRBD1 (6 bases). The germline V gene encodes CDR1 MDHEN and CDR2 SYDVKM. V gave up 3 bases and J gave up 8 bases, with 22 bases separating them. The CDR3 length is 16 residues. CDR3 protein: CASSFTGTRGSRGYTF. CDR3 bases: TGTGCCAGCAGTTTTACTGGTACTAGGGGGTCTCGCGGCTACACCTTC.

The chain links TRBV7-9 to TRBJ2-1; a weak D match, TRBD2 (5 bases). Germline V gene sequence: CDR1 SEHNR, CDR2 FQNEAQ (reference sequence). This CDR3 has 15 residues. The ends were cut back, 1 base at V and 3 bases at J, with 10 bases in the middle. DNA for the CDR3: TGTGCCAGCAGCTTAGGGACGGGGTTCTACAATGAGCAGTTCTTC. Amino acids: CASSLGTGFYNEQFF.

The rearrangement joins TRBV5-1 to TRBJ1-2, with 12 bases aligning to TRBD1. CDR3 length: 15 amino acids. With V trimmed by 5 bases and J by 8 bases, 10 bases remained unmatched. Germline values: CDR1 SGHRS, CDR2 YFSETQ. In nucleotides, the CDR3 is TGCGCCAGCAGACCGTCCGGGACAGGGGGCTTAGGCTACACCTTC. Amino acid sequence: CASRPSGTGGLGYTF.

The rearrangement joins TRBV28 to TRBJ1-2; 9 positions agree with TRBD1. This CDR3 is 15 amino acids long. CDR1 and CDR2 from the germline V gene are MDHEN and SYDVKM. J was trimmed by 4 bases and V by 5 bases; bases with no gene match: 8. The CDR3 DNA reads TGTGCCAGCAGTCCTGGGACAGGGAAACTCTATGGCTACACCTTC. Encoded protein: CASSPGTGKLYGYTF.

The chain carries TRBV7-8 and TRBJ1-5; D is possibly TRBD1 (6 bases). The CDR3 sequence is 15 residues long. Trimming shortened V by 5 bases and J by 7 bases, and 18 bases separated the two germline ends. Germline V gene data show CDR1 as SGHVS and CDR2 as FQNEAQ. The CDR3 loop is CASSLREQGGQPQHF. CDR3 DNA: TGTGCCAGCAGCCTTCGGGAACAGGGCGGGCAGCCCCAGCATTTT.